There are many counts of the clone carrying this T cell receptor (beta chain). Its antigen is still unknown. This record belongs to a study of metastatic and nonmetastatic thyroid tumors. Background on the study: It was across blood and tumor or nodule tissue from malignant and benign thyroid patients that repertoires were compared.

The germline gives CDR1 LNHDA, CDR2 SQIVND (reference sequence). This CDR3 has 16 residues. J was trimmed by 1 base and V by 5 bases; bases with no gene match: 6. Thyroid surgery was performed in patients who had received no treatment beforehand. Broader study findings: Benign nodules reportedly had significantly lower TCR beta diversity than malignant thyroid tumors in blood and tumor.

TCRdb re-called clones from the PCR reads using MiXCR. The top ten clones hold about 10% of a sample with roughly 18,000 clones, around 30% of them seen once. Input material: tumor tissue. The sequence was collected from a female donor with papillary thyroid cancer or a benign thyroid nodule (not recorded which). Some clones in this sample may be carry-over from other donors' samples. The rearrangement links TRBV19 to TRBJ2-1; 9 bases agree with TRBD1. CDR3 nucleotide sequence: TGTGCCAGTAGTCCCTTGACAGGGGGGTCCTACAATGAGCAGTTCTTC. It is translated as CASSPLTGGSYNEQFF.